One T cell receptor beta chain is described in this entry. The sample is drawn from a study of blood T cell repertoires in COVID-19. In the authors' workflow: Estimated nucleated cell counts came from reference gene primer amplification. This table comes from immunoSEQ multiplex PCR, and its TCRdb copy is limited to in-frame clones, with some not included. That table supplies the V and J calls and clone size; D and trimming were determined from the DNA. The table shows about 390,000 clones, with about 89% occurring only once. Trimming cost V 6 bases and J 4 bases, with 16 bases left between them. This CDR3 comprises 15 residues. From germline, CDR1 is MNHEY and CDR2 SVGAGI.

The sequenced sample consisted of peripheral blood. The chain joins TRBV6-5 to TRBJ2-1; weak D call: TRBD2 (7 bases). The TCR was taken from an older woman with COVID-19, enrolled during active disease. The CDR3 DNA follows: TGTGCCAGCAGCGAGGGGGGGCGATTTTACAATGAGCAGTTCTTC. Translated: CASSEGGRFYNEQFF.